What follows is one T cell receptor (beta chain) and its context. The sample comes from a study of shared clonotypes between healthy human individuals. Donors were Caucasian adults residing in Nashville, Tennessee, USA. Assay: immunoSEQ multiplex PCR; the TCRdb copy retains only in-frame clones and omits some. The sample has 490,000 or so clones, around 79% seen once. CDR1 and CDR2 (germline): SQVTM, ANQGSEA. V lost 2 bases to trimming and J lost 5 bases, with 12 bases between them. CDR3 length: 13 amino acids. This receptor was identified in a woman in her 40s in good health. Some clones in this sample may be carry-over from other donors' samples. This chain links TRBV29-1 with TRBJ1-2, with D unresolved. Sequencing used PBMCs. The CDR3 region has the DNA TGCAGCGTTGAAACGGCCCCCGGGTATGGCTACACCTTC. This translates into CSVETAPGYGYTF.